This TCR beta chain stems from a study of T cells expressing NK-cell markers. Production of TCR beta cDNA relied on 5'RACE template switching with UMIs. From its re-call of the 5' RACE reads, TCRdb lists each CDR3 protein once, without DNA. Found here are 200,000 to 300,000 distinct CDR3 sequences; the top ten clones hold roughly 4.2%. General study findings and limits: Of the CD8+ T cells in more than five donors, about 1.0-7.0% belonged to dominant NKG2C+ clonotypes.

Points on this clonotype: Its antigen is not known.

The CDR3 runs 14 residues. Germline CDR1 is SGHAT and CDR2 is FQNNGV. The TCR was taken from a woman aged 18 to 75 in good health. The sequenced sample was blood T cells: a sorted CD56 or NKG2C T cell subset, CD4+ or CD8+ T cells, or bulk PBMC T cells (not recorded which). The chain joins TRBV11-2 to TRBJ2-1; TCRdb gives TRBD2 as the D gene, but with no DNA this cannot be confirmed. The CDR3 loop reads CASSFTSGDNEQFF.